This TCR beta chain was documented in a study of OX40 agonist ivuxolimab in advanced cancers. Method: immunoSEQ multiplex PCR; TCRdb's copy keeps in-frame clones and lacks some. The repertoire has tens of thousands of clones, about 86% of them found once; the top ten carry about 7%. Study-level findings and limits: At 0.1 to 3.0 mg/kg, clonal expansion of CD4+ and CD8+ blood T cells had occurred by week 6.

With respect to this clone: Its specificity is unknown.

This TCR was recovered from an adult with an advanced solid tumor such as melanoma, head and neck, liver or kidney cancer. The sample here was CD4+ or CD8+ T cells sorted from blood, taken in a trial of the OX40 agonist ivuxolimab.

Here the CDR3 reads CASIPTGDTGELFF. As DNA, the CDR3 is TGTGCCAGCATCCCGACAGGGGACACCGGGGAGCTGTTTTTT. This sequence joins TRBV27 and TRBJ2-2; 8 bases agree with TRBD1. The germline V gene has CDR1 MNHEY and CDR2 SMNVEV (reference sequence). After removal of 7 bases from V and 3 bases from J, the junction contained 4 bases not matched to a gene. The CDR3 extends over 14 amino acids.